One and the same sample provided the 16 T cell receptor beta chains below, sequenced in a study of cytomegalovirus exposure and HLA in healthy donors. The PCR made use of 60 Vbeta and 13 Jbeta primers. TCRdb keeps only in-frame clones here, not all; method: immunoSEQ multiplex PCR. Of about 160,000 clones listed, roughly 71% are singletons. Sequenced input: PBMCs. The receptors were gathered from a woman between 45 and 65 years old in good health and CMV-seropositive.

This clone was counted between two and nine times. The rearrangement links TRBV5-8 to TRBJ1-1; the D gene is possibly TRBD1 (5 bases). Trimming shortened V by 4 bases and J by 4 bases, and 20 bases separated the two germline ends. The CDR3 is 16 residues long. Germline V gives CDR1 SGHTS, CDR2 YDEGEE. The DNA of the CDR3 is TGTGCCAGCAGCGCGGGACGGGTCCGCTTGGGCACTGAAGCTTTCTTT. Its protein is CASSAGRVRLGTEAFF. Full variable domain (outside the CDR3, taken from reference TRBV5-8 and TRBJ1-1): EAGVTQSPTHLIKTRGQQATLRCSPISGHTSVYWYQQALGLGLQFLLWYDEGEERNRGNFPPRFSGRQFPNYSSELNVNALELEDSALYLCASSAGRVRLGTEAFFGQGTRLTVV.

Points on this clone: Mismatch with germline at one junction end may stem from a read error. V is TRBV7-9 and J is TRBJ2-2, with a tentative D call TRBD2 (5 bases). The CDR3 length is 17 residues. CDR1 and CDR2 from the germline V gene are SEHNR and FQNEAQ (reference sequence). CDR3 DNA: TGTTCCAGCAGCTTAGCGCCGGGTAATTTAGGCACCGGGGAGCTGTTTTTT. It encodes CSSSLAPGNLGTGELFF.

In this sample, this clone turned up once. CDR3 sequence: CASSRGLGETQYF. In DNA form, the CDR3 reads TGTGCCAGCAGTAGGGGCCTAGGGGAGACCCAGTACTTC. This sequence joins TRBV2 and TRBJ2-5; a possible D gene is TRBD1 (5 bases). This CDR3 has 13 residues. CDR1 is SNHLY and CDR2 is FYNNEI in the germline V gene. V lost 5 bases to trimming and J lost 5 bases, with 12 bases between them.

Concerning this clone itself: Compared with germline, one end of the junction differs, possibly owing to a read error. V usage is TRBV5-1 and J usage is TRBJ1-1; D possibly corresponds to TRBD1 (6 bases). There are 13 residues in the CDR3. CDR1 is SGHRS and CDR2 is YFSETQ in the germline V gene. This CDR3 is CASSLTRDTEASF. DNA for the CDR3: TGCGCCAGCAGCTTGACCAGGGACACTGAAGCTTCCTTT.

The rearrangement links TRBV4-1 to TRBJ1-2, with 8 bases aligning to TRBD1. The CDR3 sequence is 16 residues long. The trim removed 0 bases at V and 3 bases at J, leaving 6 bases unmatched. Germline lookup yields CDR1 MGHRA and CDR2 YSYEKL. This CDR3 is CASSQDEGQAYYGYTF. Here the CDR3 DNA reads TGCGCCAGCAGCCAAGACGAGGGACAGGCCTACTATGGCTACACCTTC.

This chain connects TRBV5-1 to TRBJ2-5; 9 nucleotides match TRBD2. Germline V gene lookup returns CDR1 SGHRS and CDR2 YFSETQ. The V and J ends lost 5 bases and 4 bases, in that order; junction bases with no gene match: 6. CDR3 length: 14 amino acids. The chain's CDR3 is CASSGGGAGETQYF. Written as DNA, the CDR3 is TGCGCCAGCAGTGGCGGGGGGGCCGGAGAGACCCAGTACTTC. The whole variable domain, remainder taken from reference TRBV5-1 and TRBJ2-5, is KAGVTQTPRYLIKTRGQQVTLSCSPISGHRSVSWYQQTPGQGLQFLFEYFSETQRNKGNFPGRFSGRQFSNSRSEMNVSTLELGDSALYLCASSGGGAGETQYFGPGTRLLVL.

This clone was seen only a few times. This chain links TRBV4-1 with TRBJ2-5, with 8 bases aligning to TRBD1. Germline CDR1 MGHRA, CDR2 YSYEKL. This CDR3 has 16 residues. Unmatched junction bases numbered 10, after V lost 0 bases and J lost 7 bases. CDR3 nucleotides: TGCGCCAGCAGCCAAGATCCCCCCGGGACAGGAGGGACCCAGTACTTC. Translated, it gives CASSQDPPGTGGTQYF.

The genes are TRBV2 and TRBJ2-3, with 9 bases fitting TRBD2. Germline V lookup: CDR1 SNHLY, CDR2 FYNNEI. V trimming: 5 bases; J trimming: 1 base; junction bases outside the gene matches: 7. This CDR3 contains 16 residues. The CDR3 DNA sequence: TGTGCCAGCAGTTCTAATAGCGGGGGAGGCACAGATACGCAGTATTTT. Amino acid sequence: CASSSNSGGGTDTQYF.

J is TRBJ2-1 and V is TRBV7-6, with 7 bases aligning to TRBD2. Looked up from germline, CDR1 is SGHVS and CDR2 is FNYEAQ. This CDR3 region has 15 residues. The junction had 8 bases not matched to a gene; V was cut back by 5 bases and J by 4 bases. The CDR3 nucleotides read TGTGCCAGCAGCCGTAGACTAGCCGCGTACAATGAGCAGTTCTTC. This sequence encodes CASSRRLAAYNEQFF. The whole variable domain, remainder taken from reference TRBV7-6 and TRBJ2-1, is GAGVSQSPRYKVTKRGQDVALRCDPISGHVSLYWYRQALGQGPEFLTYFNYEAQQDKSGLPNDRFSAERPEGSISTLTIQRTEQRDSAMYRCASSRRLAAYNEQFFGPGTRLTVL.

The V call is TRBV2, the J call TRBJ2-1, with unresolved D. CDR3 length: 13 residues. Trimming left V 2 bases short and J 3 bases short, with 5 bases between. Germline CDR1 SNHLY, CDR2 FYNNEI. CDR3 residues: CASSESVYNEQFF. DNA for the CDR3: TGTGCCAGCAGTGAATCAGTCTACAATGAGCAGTTCTTC.

The CDR3 is CASSETGGYLETQYF. The CDR3 region has the DNA TGTGCCAGCAGTGAGACAGGGGGCTATCTGGAGACCCAGTACTTC. The rearrangement joins TRBV25-1 to TRBJ2-5; 10 nucleotides agree with TRBD1. Germline CDR1 reads MGHDK; CDR2 reads SYGVNS. Germline trimming cut 3 bases from V and 5 bases from J; bases unmatched to any gene: 6. This CDR3 has 15 residues.

The gene calls are TRBV5-4 and TRBJ2-2, with 10 bases lining up with TRBD2. The V gene end was trimmed by 4 bases and the J gene end by 7 bases; junction bases not matched to a gene: 7. Germline V gene data show CDR1 as SGHNT and CDR2 as YYREEE (reference sequence). This CDR3 contains 15 residues. Here the CDR3 DNA reads TGTGCCAGCAGCGAGGGACTAGCGCATGGCGGGGAGCTGTTTTTT. This sequence encodes CASSEGLAHGGELFF.

The V call is TRBV5-4, the J call TRBJ1-2, with TRBD1 matching 8 bases. Germline V lookup: CDR1 SGHNT, CDR2 YYREEE (reference sequence). The V and J ends lost 4 bases and 5 bases, in that order; junction bases with no gene match: 7. The CDR3 has 14 amino acids. The chain's CDR3 is CASSPPDRVYGYTF. Here the CDR3 DNA reads TGTGCCAGCAGCCCGCCGGACAGGGTGTATGGCTACACCTTC.

The J gene is TRBJ2-1, the V gene TRBV7-9, with TRBD2 matching 8 bases. Looked up from germline, CDR1 is SEHNR and CDR2 is FQNEAQ (reference sequence). The CDR3 has 12 amino acids. The chain's CDR3 is CSVRGGYNEQFF. The CDR3 region has the DNA TGTTCCGTCCGGGGGGGTTACAATGAGCAGTTCTTC.

The chain employs TRBV7-9 and TRBJ1-1; D ambiguous. Deletions cut 5 bases from V and 1 base from J, with 11 bases between. Looked up from germline, CDR1 is SEHNR and CDR2 is FQNEAQ (reference sequence). This CDR3 is built from 14 residues. The DNA for the CDR3 is TGTGCCAGCAGCGTCACGATGAGGAACACTGAAGCTTTCTTT. This gives the protein CASSVTMRNTEAFF.

This clone has a handful of counts. The rearrangement links TRBV25-1 to TRBJ1-1; 7 bases are a match to TRBD1. The CDR3 sequence is 15 residues long. The V segment lost 4 bases and the J segment 5 bases; nucleotides outside the gene matches: 10. CDR1 is MGHDK, CDR2 SYGVNS, per germline. Written as DNA, the CDR3 is TGTGCCAGCAGTGGTTCGCACAGGGGTAAGACTGAAGCTTTCTTT. It specifies CASSGSHRGKTEAFF.